This passage covers 13 T cell receptor beta chains from one sample sequenced in a study of CXCR3-negative and CXCR3-positive naive CD8 T cells. Findings of the study overall: TRB CDR3s of CXCR3-positive naive cells were more hydrophobic than those of CXCR3-negative naive cells.

The authors prepared UMI-labeled TRB cDNA libraries by 5' RACE. TCRdb re-analyzed the 5' RACE reads; it lists each CDR3 protein once, without DNA. The sample's table shows about 70,000 distinct CDR3 sequences. The antigens for these receptors are not known. Sample: naive CXCR3+ CD8+ T cells from blood. Subset of the sample: CD45RO-CCR7+CD27+CD95- naive CD8+ T cells expressing CXCR3 (TNR3+). The receptors derive from a human donor in good health. Some clones in this sample may be carry-over from other donors' samples.

V is TRBV27 and J is TRBJ1-1. The germline CDR1 and CDR2 sequences are MNHEY and SMNVEV (reference sequence). The CDR3 extends over 13 amino acids. The CDR3 region is CASNSHGVNEAFF.

The chain recombines TRBV7-9 with TRBJ2-7; TCRdb returns TRBD2, unconfirmable since there is no DNA. The V gene's germline CDR1 is SEHNR and CDR2 FQNEAQ (reference sequence). The CDR3 spans 17 residues. The CDR3 loop is CASSSTFGDYSSYEQYF.

The V call is TRBV5-5, the J call TRBJ1-5; as DNA is missing, the TRBD1 call by TCRdb cannot be tested. Germline V gene lookup returns CDR1 SGHKS and CDR2 YYEKEE (reference sequence). The CDR3 sequence is 17 residues long. The CDR3 here is CASSLEGLYRVDQPQHF.

The chain recombines TRBV10-3 with TRBJ1-4; no DNA is available, so the TRBD1 call from TCRdb remains unchecked. CDR1 and CDR2 (germline): ENHRY, SYGVKD. The CDR3 is made up of 17 amino acids. CDR3 loop: CAISTTGDPTTNEKLFF.

This sequence joins TRBV20-1 and TRBJ1-2. This CDR3 spans 13 amino acids. The germline V gene encodes CDR1 DFQATT and CDR2 SNEGSKA (reference sequence). CDR3 residues: CSARDLVNYGYTF.

V and J are TRBV7-6 and TRBJ2-7; lacking DNA, the TRBD1 call made by TCRdb goes unchecked. This CDR3 is 15 amino acids long. Germline-derived CDR1 and CDR2 are SGHVS and FNYEAQ. The CDR3 here is CASSLEGQPSYEQYF.

The rearrangement links TRBV28 to TRBJ2-1; with no DNA, the TCRdb D assignment of TRBD2 cannot be verified. The germline V gene has CDR1 MDHEN and CDR2 SYDVKM. The CDR3 is 12 amino acids. The CDR3: CASSRDLDEQFF. Full variable domain (remainder filled in from reference TRBV28 and TRBJ2-1): DVKVTQSSRYLVKRTGEKVFLECVQDMDHENMFWYRQDPGLGLRLIYFSYDVKMKEKGDIPEGYSVSREKKERFSLILESASTNQTSMYLCASSRDLDEQFFGPGTRLTVL.

The J gene is TRBJ2-7, the V gene TRBV25-1; the TCRdb D gene call, TRBD1, has no DNA to confirm it. The CDR3 runs to 20 residues. Per the germline V gene, CDR1 is MGHDK and CDR2 is SYGVNS. CDR3 residues: CASSDRPGQGAYLINYEQYF.

The CDR3 sequence: CASSSPTEAFF. The chain couples TRBV6-6 to TRBJ1-1. The germline V gene encodes CDR1 MNHNY and CDR2 SVGAGI (reference sequence). The CDR3 length is 11 residues.

The genes are TRBV28 and TRBJ2-1; TCRdb calls TRBD1, which cannot be checked without DNA. Per germline, CDR1 MDHEN and CDR2 SYDVKM. The CDR3 covers 14 residues. CDR3 amino acids: CASSFRDTYNEQFF.

The V call is TRBV6-2 or TRBV6-3, the J call TRBJ2-4; TCRdb indicates TRBD1, and absent DNA this call remains unverified. This CDR3 contains 15 residues. Germline-derived CDR1 and CDR2 are MNHEY and SVGEGT. The CDR3 protein is CASNPTGEGGNIQYF.

This chain links TRBV7-6 with TRBJ2-1; the D gene TCRdb calls, TRBD1, cannot be checked with no DNA. Germline CDR1 SGHVS, CDR2 FNYEAQ. The CDR3 has 13 residues. The CDR3 here is CASSLGGPGEQFF.

CDR3 sequence reads: CASSYSMASGGYEQYF. V is TRBV6-5 and J is TRBJ2-7; TCRdb designates TRBD2, a call that cannot be tested without DNA. Germline CDR1 MNHEY, CDR2 SVGAGI. The CDR3 is made up of 16 amino acids.